These T cell receptor beta chains were read from a single sample in a study of human T cells and chemical hapten exposure. Using its own MiXCR run on the RACE reads, TCRdb lists one record per CDR3 protein. The sample holds roughly 200,000 distinct CDR3 sequences, about a fifth seen once. The specimen comprised whole blood, sampled in connection with sensitization to the hapten diphenylcyclopropenone (DPC). These receptors originate from a woman aged 50 to 65 with alopecia areata. Some clones in this sample may be carry-over from other donors' samples. Each CDR3 is given with its conserved first and last residue. A D gene is named only where the DNA matches it firmly. Size is omitted from some rows. Given values are once, few, many or a class for expanded clones.

once,TRBD1,TRBV12-3/TRBV12-4,TRBJ1-5,CASSLTGESQPQHF,TGTGCCAGCAGTCTTACAGGGGAAAGTCAGCCCCAGCATTTT
-,-,TRBV20-1,TRBJ1-5,CSRTVGGNQPQHF,TGCAGTAGGACAGTCGGTGGGAATCAGCCCCAGCATTTT
few,-,TRBV27,TRBJ2-7,CASRRPGGSYEQYF,TGTGCCAGCAGGAGACCCGGGGGTTCCTACGAGCAGTACTTC
-,TRBD2,TRBV29-1,TRBJ2-5,CSVGLAGLRDF,TGCAGCGTTGGACTAGCGGGGCTTCGGGACTTC
-,-,TRBV10-3,TRBJ2-7,CAISESRREQYF,TGTGCCATCAGTGAGTCCAGACGCGAGCAGTACTTC
many,TRBD1,TRBV5-1,TRBJ2-5,CASSLWSGGRKTQYF,TGCGCCAGCAGCTTGTGGTCAGGGGGAAGGAAGACCCAGTACTTC
-,TRBD1,TRBV20-1,TRBJ1-1,CSATSGGPEAFF,TGCAGTGCTACCTCAGGGGGCCCTGAAGCTTTCTTT
many,TRBD2,TRBV5-1,TRBJ2-7,CASSYFSTSGRHEQYF,TGCGCCAGCAGCTACTTCTCCACTAGCGGGAGGCACGAGCAGTACTTC
once,-,TRBV3-1,TRBJ2-1,CASSQGASVLFF,TGTGCCAGCAGCCAAGGGGCTAGCGTGCTGTTCTTC
few,TRBD1,TRBV12-3/TRBV12-4,TRBJ1-2,CASSLSGDRANYGYTF,TGTGCCAGCAGTTTATCCGGGGACAGGGCCAACTATGGCTACACCTTC
few,TRBD2,TRBV5-1,TRBJ2-1,CASRSAGAYNEQFF,TGCGCCAGCAGAAGCGCGGGGGCCTACAATGAGCAGTTCTTC
few,-,TRBV2,TRBJ1-1,CASRREQMNTEAFF,TGTGCCAGCAGGCGGGAACAGATGAACACTGAAGCTTTCTTT
few,-,TRBV12-3/TRBV12-4,TRBJ1-3,CASSPDSQRNTIYF,TGTGCCAGCAGCCCCGACAGTCAGCGAAACACCATATATTTT
few,-,TRBV4-1,TRBJ1-1,CASSQRYRADTEAFF,TGCGCCAGCAGCCAACGGTACAGGGCGGACACTGAAGCTTTCTTT
-,-,TRBV5-1,TRBJ2-1,CASSLGPGAHNEQFF,TGCGCCAGCAGCTTGGGCCCGGGAGCCCACAATGAGCAGTTCTTC
few,TRBD2,TRBV10-3,TRBJ2-1,CAISRELAGAGYNEQFF,TGTGCCATCAGTCGGGAACTAGCGGGAGCGGGCTACAATGAGCAGTTCTTC
-,-,TRBV27,TRBJ1-1,CASSFRRENTEAFF,TGTGCCAGCAGTTTCAGACGGGAGAACACTGAAGCTTTCTTT
once,TRBD1,TRBV19,TRBJ1-4,CASSKKTPTGVEKLFF,TGTGCCAGTAGTAAAAAAACGCCGACAGGGGTTGAAAAACTGTTTTTT
-,-,TRBV10-2,TRBJ2-2,CASRLASGELFF,TGCGCCAGCAGACTAGCCTCCGGGGAGCTGTTTTTT
-,-,TRBV7-9,TRBJ2-3,CASSLPTSTDTQYF,TGTGCCAGCAGCTTACCAACTAGCACAGATACGCAGTATTTT
-,-,TRBV3-1,TRBJ1-3,CASSQDTISGNTIYF,TGTGCCAGCAGCCAAGATACGATTTCTGGAAACACCATATATTTT
-,-,TRBV19,TRBJ2-5,CASMRRAGAGETQYF,TGTGCCAGTATGAGGAGGGCGGGGGCTGGAGAGACCCAGTACTTC
-,TRBD1,TRBV7-6,TRBJ2-7,CASSSVSTGPRSYEQYF,TGTGCCAGCAGCTCCGTCTCGACAGGGCCCCGCAGCTACGAGCAGTACTTC
-,-,TRBV7-3,TRBJ2-2,CASSPLIRGGELFF,TGTGCCAGCAGCCCTCTAATTAGGGGCGGGGAGCTGTTTTTT
few,TRBD1,TRBV19,TRBJ2-1,CASKDRGNEQFF,TGTGCCAGTAAGGACAGGGGGAATGAGCAGTTCTTC
-,-,TRBV29-1,TRBJ2-6,CSVSYRVTSGANVLTF,TGCAGCGTTTCCTACAGGGTAACCTCTGGGGCCAACGTCCTGACTTTC
few,-,TRBV9,TRBJ2-7,CASSVELFTNEQYF,TGTGCCAGCAGCGTAGAACTCTTTACCAACGAGCAGTACTTC
-,-,TRBV12-3/TRBV12-4,TRBJ2-7,CASKPDGLTYEQYF,TGTGCCAGCAAGCCTGACGGGCTAACCTACGAGCAGTACTTC
-,-,TRBV19,TRBJ1-5,CASSIRTGAPQHF,TGTGCCAGTAGTATCCGGACGGGGGCTCCCCAGCATTTT
-,TRBD2,TRBV7-9,TRBJ2-3,CASSSPTSGRRDTQYF,TGTGCCAGCAGCTCTCCTACTAGCGGGAGGAGGGATACGCAGTATTTT
few,-,TRBV11-2,TRBJ2-7,CASSPIQGLDEQYF,TGTGCCAGCAGCCCGATCCAGGGTTTGGATGAGCAGTACTTC
-,TRBD1,TRBV11-3,TRBJ2-3,CASSLAGQGRTDTQYF,TGTGCCAGCAGCTTAGCAGGACAGGGTCGCACAGATACGCAGTATTTT
few,-,TRBV20-1,TRBJ2-3,CSARDPAEVLDTQYF,TGCAGTGCTAGAGATCCGGCGGAAGTACTAGATACGCAGTATTTT
-,-,TRBV6-2/TRBV6-3,TRBJ2-7,CASSPPPETQKVYEQYF,TGTGCCAGCAGTCCCCCGCCAGAGACCCAGAAAGTCTACGAGCAGTACTTC
few,-,TRBV6-6,TRBJ1-2,CASSYPRNQGWNYGYTF,TGTGCCAGCAGTTACCCCCGAAACCAGGGGTGGAACTATGGCTACACCTTC
-,-,TRBV7-6,TRBJ2-1,CASSLNSAVSSYNEQFF,TGTGCCAGCAGCTTAAATTCAGCGGTATCCTCCTACAATGAGCAGTTCTTC
-,TRBD2,TRBV5-6,TRBJ2-2,CASSLPPAGIPGELFF,TGTGCCAGCAGCTTACCACCAGCGGGGATCCCCGGGGAGCTGTTTTTT
-,TRBD2,TRBV18,TRBJ2-1,CASSPTGTSLNNEQFF,TGTGCCAGCTCACCGACCGGGACTAGCCTTAACAATGAGCAGTTCTTC
many,-,TRBV4-1,TRBJ1-2,CASSQVGRLPQTF,TGCGCCAGCAGCCAAGTCGGAAGACTGCCGCAAACCTTC
-,TRBD2,TRBV20-1,TRBJ2-3,CSASPPSGSGATSTDTQYF,TGCAGTGCTAGCCCTCCTAGCGGGAGTGGAGCAACTAGCACAGATACGCAGTATTTT
-,-,TRBV7-3,TRBJ1-1,CASSLRQNTEAFF,TGTGCCAGCAGCCTAAGACAGAACACTGAAGCTTTCTTT
-,TRBD1,TRBV5-1,TRBJ2-7,CASSADRGTYEQYF,TGCGCCAGCAGCGCGGACAGGGGTACCTACGAGCAGTACTTC
once,TRBD2,TRBV7-9,TRBJ2-3,CASSLAASGRQPDTQYF,TGTGCCAGCAGCTTAGCGGCTAGCGGGAGGCAACCAGATACGCAGTATTTT
-,-,TRBV24-1,TRBJ2-1,CATSDFNAESHNEQFF,TGTGCCACCAGTGATTTTAACGCGGAAAGCCACAATGAGCAGTTCTTC
-,-,TRBV12-3/TRBV12-4,TRBJ1-1,CASSFRVAGAFF,TGTGCCAGCAGTTTCAGGGTGGCCGGGGCTTTCTTT
many,-,TRBV3-1,TRBJ2-7,CASSRSYEQYF,TGTGCCAGCAGCCGCAGCTACGAGCAGTACTTC
-,-,TRBV5-1,TRBJ1-2,CASSSNGPEVGGYTF,TGCGCCAGCAGTTCAAACGGGCCAGAGGTTGGTGGCTACACCTTC
-,TRBD1,TRBV14,TRBJ1-1,CASSQVQGGAFF,TGTGCCAGCAGCCAGGTACAGGGGGGAGCTTTCTTT
-,TRBD2,TRBV4-1,TRBJ2-7,CASRQAGGPGEQYF,TGCGCCAGCCGACAAGCGGGAGGGCCGGGAGAGCAGTACTTC
-,-,TRBV5-1,TRBJ2-3,CASRLDETDTQYF,TGCGCCAGCCGACTAGATGAAACAGATACGCAGTATTTT
-,TRBD2,TRBV6-5,TRBJ2-2,CASTASSGRAPGELFF,TGTGCCAGCACCGCGTCTAGCGGGAGGGCCCCCGGGGAGCTGTTTTTT
-,-,TRBV12-3/TRBV12-4,TRBJ1-1,CASSLLDGAEAFF,TGTGCCAGCAGTTTGTTAGACGGAGCTGAAGCTTTCTTT
-,TRBD1,TRBV7-9,TRBJ1-2,CASSFNRGLNGYTF,TGTGCCAGCAGCTTCAACAGGGGGCTGAATGGCTACACCTTC
few,-,TRBV9,TRBJ1-1,CASSVAPLMNTEAFF,TGTGCCAGCAGCGTAGCTCCCCTCATGAACACTGAAGCTTTCTTT